This T cell receptor beta chain was documented in a study of radiation and T cells in renal cell carcinoma. Looking at the study overall: Nephrectomy followed 15 Gy stereotactic body radiation by 4 weeks.

As for time point: baseline pretreatment blood. Treatment of the sample: 15 Gy SBRT to primary tumor, nephrectomy 4 weeks later. Losses at the gene ends were 4 bases for V and 1 base for J; bases not matched to a gene: 4. The CDR3 has 15 residues. Looked up from germline, CDR1 is SGHTA and CDR2 is FQGNSA. Clones were sequenced by immunoSEQ multiplex PCR, and TCRdb holds only the in-frame ones, with some missing. The sample has about 21,000 clones, around 80% seen once. Study-wide results and limits: In blood, top tumor clones expanded by 2 weeks, shrinking by 4. Baseline intratumoral clonotype presence is unknown without pretreatment biopsies.

This clone has just a few counts. Its antigen is unidentified. Sequencing used blood, obtained from a patient whose treatment included radiotherapy and nephrectomy. This sequence originates from a man in his sixties with renal cell carcinoma. The chain uses TRBV7-2 and TRBJ2-5; 9 bases map to TRBD2. The CDR3: CASSSGTSIQETQYF. The CDR3 region has the DNA TGTGCCAGCAGCTCCGGGACTAGCATCCAAGAGACCCAGTACTTC.